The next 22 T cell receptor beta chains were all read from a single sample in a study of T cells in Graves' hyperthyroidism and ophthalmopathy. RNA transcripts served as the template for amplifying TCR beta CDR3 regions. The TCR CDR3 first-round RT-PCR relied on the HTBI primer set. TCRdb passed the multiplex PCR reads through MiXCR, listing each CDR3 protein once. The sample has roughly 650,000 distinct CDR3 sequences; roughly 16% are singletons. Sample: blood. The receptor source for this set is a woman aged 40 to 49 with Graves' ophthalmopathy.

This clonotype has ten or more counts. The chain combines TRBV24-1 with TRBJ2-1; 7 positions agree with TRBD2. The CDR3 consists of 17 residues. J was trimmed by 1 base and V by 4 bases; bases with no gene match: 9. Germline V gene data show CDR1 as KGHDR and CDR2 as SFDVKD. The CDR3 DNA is TGTGCCACCAGTGAGCCGGGCTGGGGGGGATCCTACAATGAGCAGTTCTTC. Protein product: CATSEPGWGGSYNEQFF.

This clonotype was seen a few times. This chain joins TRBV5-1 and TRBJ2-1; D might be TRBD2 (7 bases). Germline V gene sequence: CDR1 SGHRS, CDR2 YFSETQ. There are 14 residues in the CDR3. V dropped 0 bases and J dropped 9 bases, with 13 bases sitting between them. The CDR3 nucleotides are TGCGCCAGCAGCTTGGTGGCGGGGGCGGGTGAGCAGTTCTTC. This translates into CASSLVAGAGEQFF. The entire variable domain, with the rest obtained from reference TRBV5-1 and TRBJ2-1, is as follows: KAGVTQTPRYLIKTRGQQVTLSCSPISGHRSVSWYQQTPGQGLQFLFEYFSETQRNKGNFPGRFSGRQFSNSRSEMNVSTLELGDSALYLCASSLVAGAGEQFFGPGTRLTVL.

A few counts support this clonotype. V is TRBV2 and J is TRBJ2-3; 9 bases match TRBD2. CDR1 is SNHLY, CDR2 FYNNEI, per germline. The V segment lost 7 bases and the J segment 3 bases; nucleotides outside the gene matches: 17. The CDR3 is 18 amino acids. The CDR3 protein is CASNPTIAGGPMTDTQYF. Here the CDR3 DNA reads TGTGCCAGCAACCCGACTATTGCGGGGGGGCCGATGACAGATACGCAGTATTTT.

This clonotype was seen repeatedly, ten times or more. The CDR3 DNA follows: TGTGCCAGCAGCCCCCGCCAGGGGGCCAAAAACATTCAGTACTTC. This translates into CASSPRQGAKNIQYF. This chain joins TRBV2 and TRBJ2-4; D is possibly TRBD1 (6 bases). Germline V gene data show CDR1 as SNHLY and CDR2 as FYNNEI. The CDR3 runs 15 residues. V dropped 6 bases and J dropped 1 base, with 13 bases sitting between them.

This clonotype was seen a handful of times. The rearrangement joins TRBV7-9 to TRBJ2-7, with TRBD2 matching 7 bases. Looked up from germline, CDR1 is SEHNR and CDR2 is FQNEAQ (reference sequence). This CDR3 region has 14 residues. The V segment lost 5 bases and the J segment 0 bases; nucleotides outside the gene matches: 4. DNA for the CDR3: TGTGCCAGCAGCCGAGCGGGATTCTCCTACGAGCAGTACTTC. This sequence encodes CASSRAGFSYEQYF.

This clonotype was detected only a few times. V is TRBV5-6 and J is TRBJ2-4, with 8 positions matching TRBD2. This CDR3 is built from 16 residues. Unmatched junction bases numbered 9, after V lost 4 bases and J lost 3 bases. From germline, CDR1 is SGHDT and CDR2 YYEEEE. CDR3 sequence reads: CASSAIAGWGKNIQYF. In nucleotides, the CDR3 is TGTGCCAGCAGCGCAATAGCGGGATGGGGCAAAAACATTCAGTACTTC. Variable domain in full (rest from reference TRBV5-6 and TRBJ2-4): DAGVTQSPTHLIKTRGQQVTLRCSPKSGHDTVSWYQQALGQGPQFIFQYYEEEERQRGNFPDRFSGHQFPNYSSELNVNALLLGDSALYLCASSAIAGWGKNIQYFGAGTRLSVL.

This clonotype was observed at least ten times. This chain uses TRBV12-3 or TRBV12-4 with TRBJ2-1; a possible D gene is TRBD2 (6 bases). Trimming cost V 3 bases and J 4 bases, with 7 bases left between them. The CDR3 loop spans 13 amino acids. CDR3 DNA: TGTGCCAGCAGTTTTGGGACTTACAATGAGCAGTTCTTC. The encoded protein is CASSFGTYNEQFF.

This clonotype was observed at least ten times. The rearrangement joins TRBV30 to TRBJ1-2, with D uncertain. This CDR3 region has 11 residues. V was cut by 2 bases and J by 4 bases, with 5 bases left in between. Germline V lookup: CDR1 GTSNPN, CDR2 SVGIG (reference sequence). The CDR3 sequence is CAWSLFYGYTF. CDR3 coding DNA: TGTGCCTGGAGTCTCTTCTATGGCTACACCTTC.

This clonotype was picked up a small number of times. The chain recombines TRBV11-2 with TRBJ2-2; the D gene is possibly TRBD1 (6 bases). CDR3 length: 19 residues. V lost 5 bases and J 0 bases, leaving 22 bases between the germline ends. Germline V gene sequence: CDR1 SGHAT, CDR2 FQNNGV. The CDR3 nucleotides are TGTGCCAGCAGCCAACGGACAGCCCTCGGAACCCCGAACACCGGGGAGCTGTTTTTT. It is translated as CASSQRTALGTPNTGELFF. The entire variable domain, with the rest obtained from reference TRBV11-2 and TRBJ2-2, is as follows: EAGVAQSPRYKIIEKRQSVAFWCNPISGHATLYWYQQILGQGPKLLIQFQNNGVVDDSQLPKDRFSAERLKGVDSTLKIQPAKLEDSAVYLCASSQRTALGTPNTGELFFGEGSRLTVL.

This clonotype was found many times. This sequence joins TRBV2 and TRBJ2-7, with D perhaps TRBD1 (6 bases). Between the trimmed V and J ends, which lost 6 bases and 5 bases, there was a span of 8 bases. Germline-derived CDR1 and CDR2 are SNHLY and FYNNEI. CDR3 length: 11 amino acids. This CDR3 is CASRKGDEQYF. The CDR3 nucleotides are TGTGCCAGCAGGAAGGGGGACGAGCAGTACTTC.

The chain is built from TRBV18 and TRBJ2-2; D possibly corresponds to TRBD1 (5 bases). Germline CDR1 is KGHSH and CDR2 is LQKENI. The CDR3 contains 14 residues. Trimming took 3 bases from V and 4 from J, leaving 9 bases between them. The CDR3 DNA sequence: TGTGCCAGCTCACCTGATCAGGGCACCGGGGAGCTGTTTTTT. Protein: CASSPDQGTGELFF.

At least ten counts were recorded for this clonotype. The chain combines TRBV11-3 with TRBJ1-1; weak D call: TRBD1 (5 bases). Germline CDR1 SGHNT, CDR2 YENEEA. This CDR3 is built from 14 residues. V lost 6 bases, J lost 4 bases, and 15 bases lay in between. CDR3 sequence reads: CASSFRAGGTEAFF. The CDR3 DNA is TGTGCCAGCAGTTTCAGGGCTGGGGGCACTGAAGCTTTCTTT.

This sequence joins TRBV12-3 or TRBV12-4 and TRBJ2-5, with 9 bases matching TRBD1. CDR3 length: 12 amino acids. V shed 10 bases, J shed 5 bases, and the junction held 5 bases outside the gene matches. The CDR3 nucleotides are TGTGCCACGTCCGGACAGGGGGAGACCCAGTACTTC. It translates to CATSGQGETQYF.

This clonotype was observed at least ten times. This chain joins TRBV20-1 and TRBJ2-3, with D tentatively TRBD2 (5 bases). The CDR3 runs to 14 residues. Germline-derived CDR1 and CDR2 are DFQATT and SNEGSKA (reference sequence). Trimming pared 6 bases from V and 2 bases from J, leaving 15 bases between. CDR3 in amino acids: CSAPEGGNTDTQYF. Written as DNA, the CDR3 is TGCAGTGCACCTGAGGGTGGGAACACAGATACGCAGTATTTT.

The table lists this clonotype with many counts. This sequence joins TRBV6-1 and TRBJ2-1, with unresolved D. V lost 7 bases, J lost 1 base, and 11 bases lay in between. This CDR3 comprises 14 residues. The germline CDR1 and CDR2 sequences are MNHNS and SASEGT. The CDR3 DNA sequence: TGTGCCAGCACCGAGAGGTTATCCTACAATGAGCAGTTCTTC. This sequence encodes CASTERLSYNEQFF.

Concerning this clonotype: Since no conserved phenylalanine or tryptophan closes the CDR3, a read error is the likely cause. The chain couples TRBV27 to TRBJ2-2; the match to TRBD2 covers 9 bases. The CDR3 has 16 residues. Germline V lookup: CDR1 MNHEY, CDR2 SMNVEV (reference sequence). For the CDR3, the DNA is TGTGCCGGCAGTTATATGGGACTAGCCGGCACCGGGGAGCTGTTTCTT. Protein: CAGSYMGLAGTGELFL.

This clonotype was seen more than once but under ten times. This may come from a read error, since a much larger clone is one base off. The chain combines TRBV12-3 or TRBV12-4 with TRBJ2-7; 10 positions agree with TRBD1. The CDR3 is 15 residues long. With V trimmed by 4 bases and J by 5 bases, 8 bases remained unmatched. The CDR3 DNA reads TGTGCCAGCAGTTCTCCCGGGACAGGGGCCGACGAGCAGTACTTC. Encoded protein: CASSSPGTGADEQYF.

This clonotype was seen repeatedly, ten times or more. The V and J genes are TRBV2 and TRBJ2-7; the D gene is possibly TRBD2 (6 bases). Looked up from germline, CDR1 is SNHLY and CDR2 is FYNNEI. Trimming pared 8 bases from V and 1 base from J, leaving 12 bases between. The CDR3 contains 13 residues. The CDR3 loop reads CASQPSGSYEQYF. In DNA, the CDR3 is TGTGCCAGCCAACCCAGCGGGTCCTACGAGCAGTACTTC.

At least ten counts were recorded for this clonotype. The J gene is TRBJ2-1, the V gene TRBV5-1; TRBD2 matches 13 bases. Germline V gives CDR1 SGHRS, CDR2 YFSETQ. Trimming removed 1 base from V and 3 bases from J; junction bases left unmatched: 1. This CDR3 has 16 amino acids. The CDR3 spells CASSLTSGGGYNEQFF. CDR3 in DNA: TGCGCCAGCAGCTTGACTAGCGGGGGGGGCTACAATGAGCAGTTCTTC.

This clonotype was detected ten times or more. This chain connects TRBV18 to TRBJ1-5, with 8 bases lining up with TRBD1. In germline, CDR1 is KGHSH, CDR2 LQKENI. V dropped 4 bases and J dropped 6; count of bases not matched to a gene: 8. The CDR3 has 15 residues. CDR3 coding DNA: TGTGCCAGCTCACAACAGGGGGAGAGGGGTCAGCCCCAGCATTTT. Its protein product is CASSQQGERGQPQHF.

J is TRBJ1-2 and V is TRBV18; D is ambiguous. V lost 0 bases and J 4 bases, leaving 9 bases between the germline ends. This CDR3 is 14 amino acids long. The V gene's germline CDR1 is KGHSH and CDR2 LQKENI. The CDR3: CASSPPSTGYGYTF. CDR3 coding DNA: TGTGCCAGCTCACCACCATCCACGGGCTATGGCTACACCTTC.

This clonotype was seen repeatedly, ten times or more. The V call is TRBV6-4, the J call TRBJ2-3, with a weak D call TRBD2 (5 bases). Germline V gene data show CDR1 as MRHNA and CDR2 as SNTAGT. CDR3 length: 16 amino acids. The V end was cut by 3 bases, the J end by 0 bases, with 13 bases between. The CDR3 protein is CASSEDASRSTDTQYF. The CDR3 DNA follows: TGTGCCAGCAGTGAAGACGCTAGCCGGAGCACAGATACGCAGTATTTT.